These T cell receptor beta chains were read from a single sample in a study of blood T cell repertoires in COVID-19. The method was immunoSEQ multiplex PCR; TCRdb's version includes in-frame clones alone and lacks a portion of them. The data show 110,000 to 150,000 clones, 75% to 85% seen once. Sequencing was carried out using peripheral blood. Receptors were obtained from a man aged 55 to 70 with acute or convalescent COVID-19. The CDR3 runs from the conserved cysteine through the conserved F or W. D genes are given only for firm matches. Size values are once, few and many counts, or a class for expanded clones, and some rows have none.

abundance	d_gene	v_gene	j_gene	CDR3aa	CDR3nt
.	TRBD1	TRBV5-1	TRBJ2-7	CASSQRTGRSSYEQYF	TGCGCCAGCAGCCAAAGGACAGGGAGGAGCTCCTACGAGCAGTACTTC
few	TRBD1	TRBV11-2	TRBJ1-3	CASSLPGQADSSGNTIYF	TGTGCCAGCAGCTTACCTGGACAGGCCGATAGCTCTGGAAACACCATATATTTT
.	TRBD2	TRBV3-1/TRBV3-2	TRBJ2-2	CASSQGGGSYTGELFF	TGTGCCAGCAGCCAAGGGGGCGGGAGTTACACCGGGGAGCTGTTTTTT
.	TRBD1	TRBV10-3	TRBJ1-3	CAISASTGVDSGNTIYF	TGTGCCATCAGCGCCTCGACAGGGGTGGACTCTGGAAACACCATATATTTT
.	.	TRBV5-4	TRBJ2-7	CASSLTGREQYF	TGTGCCAGCAGCTTAACAGGGCGGGAGCAGTACTTC
.	.	TRBV30	TRBJ2-3	CAWSESGDTQYF	TGTGCCTGGAGTGAGTCGGGAGATACGCAGTATTTT
.	.	TRBV7-7	TRBJ2-3	CASSSKKGADTQYF	TGTGCTAGCAGCTCCAAGAAGGGGGCAGATACGCAGTATTTT
.	TRBD2	TRBV27	TRBJ2-2	CASSVYPPSGRLWELFF	TGTGCCAGCAGTGTTTACCCCCCTAGCGGGAGACTCTGGGAGCTGTTTTTT
.	.	TRBV28	TRBJ1-5	CASGGDSNQPQHF	TGTGCCAGCGGAGGGGATAGCAATCAGCCCCAGCATTTT
few	.	TRBV6-5	TRBJ2-7	CASSYGGRHEQYF	TGTGCCAGCAGTTACGGAGGCCGCCACGAGCAGTACTTC
once	.	TRBV27	TRBJ1-1	CASSSAGTTVEAFF	TGTGCCAGCAGTTCCGCCGGGACAACGGTTGAAGCTTTCTTT
.	.	TRBV5-4	TRBJ2-5	CASSLGGNERAAETQYF	TGTGCCAGCAGCTTGGGGGGTAATGAGAGGGCGGCAGAGACCCAGTACTTC
.	.	TRBV11-3	TRBJ2-5	CASSFPSGGGETQYF	TGTGCCAGCAGCTTCCCTAGCGGAGGGGGTGAGACCCAGTACTTC
.	TRBD2	TRBV5-8	TRBJ2-1	CASSRGTSGYNEQFF	TGTGCCAGCAGCCGGGGGACTAGCGGCTACAATGAGCAGTTCTTC
.	TRBD2	TRBV10-3	TRBJ2-3	CATASGRGGTDTQYF	TGTGCCACCGCTAGCGGGAGGGGAGGGACAGATACGCAGTATTTT
.	.	TRBV3-1/TRBV3-2	TRBJ1-1	CASSQRHLNTEAFF	TGTGCCAGCAGCCAAAGACACTTGAACACTGAAGCTTTCTTT